This passage covers 14 T cell receptor beta chains from one sample sequenced in a study of cytomegalovirus exposure and HLA in healthy donors. A multiplex PCR was run with 60 Vbeta primers and 13 Jbeta primers. The protocol was immunoSEQ multiplex PCR, while the TCRdb copy is restricted to in-frame clones and leaves out a portion. The table includes approximately 100,000 clones, about 75% detected once. The sequencing sample was made of PBMCs. The receptors were sampled from a man aged 50 to 60 in good health and CMV-seronegative.

The rearrangement links TRBV6-1 to TRBJ1-2, with D possibly matching TRBD1 (6 bases). CDR3 length equals 14 residues. CDR1 is MNHNS and CDR2 is SASEGT in the germline V gene. Trimming took off 7 bases at V and 2 bases at J, with 14 bases between the two ends. CDR3 region: CASKGTTGNYGYTF. Written as DNA, the CDR3 is TGTGCCAGCAAGGGGACCACAGGGAACTATGGCTACACCTTC.

This rearrangement joins TRBV19 to TRBJ2-5; TRBD1 agrees at 7 bases. The CDR3 contains 18 residues. CDR1 LNHDA and CDR2 SQIVND come from the germline V gene (reference sequence). The V segment lost 0 bases and the J segment 1 base; nucleotides outside the gene matches: 11. Here the CDR3 reads CASSIDQPDRTPQETQYF. The CDR3 DNA follows: TGTGCCAGTAGTATAGATCAACCGGACAGGACCCCCCAAGAGACCCAGTACTTC.

This clone was counted once. The chain combines TRBV6-5 with TRBJ2-7, with TRBD2 identical over 9 bases. The V segment lost 2 bases and the J segment 2 bases; nucleotides outside the gene matches: 1. Germline loops: CDR1 MNHEY, CDR2 SVGAGI. The CDR3 has 14 residues. The DNA of the CDR3 is TGTGCCAGCAGTTACGGCGGGAGGGCCTACGAGCAGTACTTC. It is translated as CASSYGGRAYEQYF.

This clone was counted a few times. The chain carries TRBV6-1 and TRBJ1-1, with no clear D. This CDR3 region has 11 residues. Trimming took 8 bases from V and 5 from J, leaving 9 bases between them. Germline CDR1 reads MNHNS; CDR2 reads SASEGT. The CDR3 region is CASSRFTEAFF. The CDR3 DNA sequence: TGTGCCAGCTCGCGCTTTACTGAAGCTTTCTTT.

The chain uses TRBV5-1 and TRBJ1-2; no definite D call. CDR3 length: 15 amino acids. Germline V gives CDR1 SGHRS, CDR2 YFSETQ. Trimming left V 0 bases short and J 4 bases short, with 13 bases between. Written as DNA, the CDR3 is TGCGCCAGCAGCTTGGGTCAGGTGCTAGCCTATGGCTACACCTTC. Translation gives CASSLGQVLAYGYTF.

The gene calls are TRBV2 and TRBJ1-4; D is ambiguous. This CDR3 comprises 14 residues. Germline assignment: CDR1 SNHLY and CDR2 FYNNEI. Trimming cost V 2 bases and J 8 bases, with 12 bases left between them. Written as DNA, the CDR3 is TGTGCCAGCAGTGAAAGACGAGGGCTGGAAAAACTGTTTTTT. Translating gives CASSERRGLEKLFF.

This chain connects TRBV7-2 to TRBJ1-4, with D possibly TRBD1 on 5 matching bases. Germline V CDR1 and CDR2: SGHTA, FQGNSA. The germline V and J ends were trimmed by 2 bases and 7 bases, with 8 bases remaining between them. This CDR3 has 13 residues. CDR3: CASSLHGGEKLFF. The CDR3 DNA follows: TGTGCCAGCAGCTTACACGGGGGTGAAAAACTGTTTTTT.

This clone was observed a single time. The chain couples TRBV7-6 to TRBJ2-7; 11 nucleotides agree with TRBD1. This CDR3 has 14 residues. Germline lookup yields CDR1 SGHVS and CDR2 FNYEAQ. Unmatched junction bases numbered 2, after V lost 1 base and J lost 6 bases. The CDR3 DNA reads TGTGCCAGCAGCTTAGGGGACAGGGGGGGCGAGCAGTACTTC. Its translation: CASSLGDRGGEQYF. Complete variable domain (other parts from reference TRBV7-6 and TRBJ2-7): GAGVSQSPRYKVTKRGQDVALRCDPISGHVSLYWYRQALGQGPEFLTYFNYEAQQDKSGLPNDRFSAERPEGSISTLTIQRTEQRDSAMYRCASSLGDRGGEQYFGPGTRLTVT.

This chain uses TRBV5-1 with TRBJ2-6; TRBD2 matches 8 bases. The CDR3 covers 19 residues. CDR1 and CDR2 from the germline V gene are SGHRS and YFSETQ. V trimming: 4 bases; J trimming: 1 base; junction bases outside the gene matches: 13. CDR3 amino acids: CASSLQTGTSKSGANVLTF. Here the CDR3 DNA reads TGCGCCAGCAGCCTCCAGACCGGGACTAGTAAGTCTGGGGCCAACGTCCTGACTTTC.

This rearrangement joins TRBV19 to TRBJ1-2; D possibly corresponds to TRBD1 (5 bases). CDR3 length equals 12 residues. The germline gives CDR1 LNHDA, CDR2 SQIVND (reference sequence). Trimming shortened V by 7 bases and J by 4 bases, and 10 bases separated the two germline ends. In DNA, the CDR3 is TGTGCCAGTACGGCCAGGGCCTATGGCTACACCTTC. Protein: CASTARAYGYTF.

Only a few counts were recorded for this clone. The V gene is TRBV18, the J gene TRBJ2-7, with 9 bases lining up with TRBD2. Per the germline V gene, CDR1 is KGHSH and CDR2 is LQKENI. With V trimmed by 3 bases and J by 4 bases, 4 bases remained unmatched. The CDR3 runs 14 residues. This chain's CDR3 is CASSPGLATYEQYF. The DNA for the CDR3 is TGTGCCAGCTCACCGGGACTAGCTACTTACGAGCAGTACTTC.

CDR3 amino acids: CASSLGGGIRNTIYF. The CDR3 nucleotides read TGTGCCAGCAGCCTAGGTGGCGGGATTCGAAACACCATATATTTT. The rearrangement joins TRBV28 to TRBJ1-3; D gene unclear. The CDR3 runs to 15 residues. Trimming stripped 6 bases from V and 5 bases from J, with 17 bases between. From germline, CDR1 is MDHEN and CDR2 SYDVKM.

V usage is TRBV28 and J usage is TRBJ1-2, with D tentatively TRBD1 (6 bases). The CDR3 loop spans 14 amino acids. Germline CDR1 reads MDHEN; CDR2 reads SYDVKM. Between the trimmed V and J ends, which lost 2 bases and 4 bases, there was a span of 11 bases. This CDR3 reads CASSLPGAVYGYTF. DNA of the CDR3: TGTGCCAGCAGTTTACCAGGGGCGGTCTATGGCTACACCTTC.

CDR3 nucleotides: TGCGCCAGCAGTGAGTCAACGGGGTTTGAGCAGTACTTC. It is translated as CASSESTGFEQYF. V gene TRBV10-1 combines with J gene TRBJ2-7; D perhaps matches TRBD2 (5 bases). The CDR3 runs 13 residues. The V end was cut by 0 bases, the J end by 7 bases, with 10 bases between. The germline CDR1 and CDR2 sequences are WNHNN and SYGVQD (reference sequence).